These 14 T cell receptor beta chains were sequenced from one sample in a study of PD-L1 blockade in urothelial cancer. Noted time point: peripheral blood 6 weeks after treatment start. Profiled with immunoSEQ multiplex PCR; TCRdb holds only in-frame clones, not every one. The data contain 40,000 to 60,000 clones, approximately 80% of them singletons. Sequencing used PBMCs, obtained around atezolizumab (anti-PD-L1) treatment. These receptors all stem from a man aged 70-80 years with urothelial cancer.

The V call is TRBV5-1, the J call TRBJ2-5; 13 bases fit TRBD2. The CDR3 contains 16 residues. J lost 1 base, V lost 4 bases, and 4 bases had no gene match. Germline assignment: CDR1 SGHRS and CDR2 YFSETQ. CDR3 amino acids: CASSLWTSGSQETQYF. The DNA for the CDR3 is TGCGCCAGCAGCCTGTGGACTAGCGGGAGCCAAGAGACCCAGTACTTC.

This clone has a handful of counts. V gene TRBV4-1 combines with J gene TRBJ2-1; 11 bases line up with TRBD2. The CDR3 is 16 amino acids. V shed 4 bases and J 4 bases; nucleotides not matched to a gene: 6. Germline-derived CDR1 and CDR2 are MGHRA and YSYEKL. In DNA, the CDR3 is TGCGCCAGCAGCCGCCCCGGGACTAGCGGATACAATGAGCAGTTCTTC. Its translation: CASSRPGTSGYNEQFF.

This clone was observed a few times. The V and J genes are TRBV14 and TRBJ2-3; 8 nucleotides align to TRBD2. The junction had 9 bases not matched to a gene; V was cut back by 0 bases and J by 4 bases. CDR1 is SGHDN and CDR2 is FVKESK in the germline V gene. The CDR3 extends over 17 amino acids. The CDR3 coding sequence is TGTGCCAGCAGCCAAGATTGGCGGGAGGTAGGCGCAGATACGCAGTATTTT. Translating gives CASSQDWREVGADTQYF. The full variable domain, in which reference TRBV14 and TRBJ2-3 provide the parts outside the CDR3, is EAGVTQFPSHSVIEKGQTVTLRCDPISGHDNLYWYRRVMGKEIKFLLHFVKESKQDESGMPNNRFLAERTGGTYSTLKVQPAELEDSGVYFCASSQDWREVGADTQYFGPGTRLTVL.

This chain uses TRBV6-1 with TRBJ2-7; tentatively, D is TRBD2 (5 bases). Germline lookup yields CDR1 MNHNS and CDR2 SASEGT. CDR3 length equals 16 residues. Trimming shortened V by 2 bases and J by 0 bases, and 14 bases separated the two germline ends. The CDR3 spells CASSENHHGSSYEQYF. The DNA of the CDR3 is TGTGCCAGCAGTGAAAATCACCATGGGAGCTCCTACGAGCAGTACTTC.

This clone was found a few times. The CDR3 loop reads CASNQAQSGELFF. The CDR3 nucleotides read TGTGCCAGCAACCAAGCCCAGTCCGGGGAGCTGTTTTTT. V usage is TRBV21-1 and J usage is TRBJ2-2; TRBD1, the D gene given by the table, was not confirmed from the DNA. TRBV21-1 is marked as a pseudogene. The CDR3 runs to 13 residues.

The J gene is TRBJ1-1, the V gene TRBV5-1, with D uncertain. The CDR3 covers 15 residues. Looked up from germline, CDR1 is SGHRS and CDR2 is YFSETQ. V was pared by 1 base and J by 11 bases, with 21 bases between. The CDR3 protein is CASSLMGLADSKAFF. The CDR3 coding sequence is TGCGCCAGCAGCTTGATGGGCTTGGCAGATTCGAAGGCTTTCTTT. Full variable domain (remainder filled in from reference TRBV5-1 and TRBJ1-1): KAGVTQTPRYLIKTRGQQVTLSCSPISGHRSVSWYQQTPGQGLQFLFEYFSETQRNKGNFPGRFSGRQFSNSRSEMNVSTLELGDSALYLCASSLMGLADSKAFFGQGTRLTVV.

This clone was detected once. The V and J genes are TRBV27 and TRBJ2-3; weak D call: TRBD2 (6 bases). Germline V gene data show CDR1 as MNHEY and CDR2 as SMNVEV (reference sequence). The V end was cut by 5 bases, the J end by 3 bases, with 15 bases between. This CDR3 is built from 15 residues. CDR3: CASSSPRGSTDTQYF. The CDR3 nucleotides are TGTGCCAGCAGTAGCCCCCGGGGGAGTACAGATACGCAGTATTTT.

V and J are TRBV11-2 and TRBJ2-1, with 8 bases that match TRBD2. The CDR3 is made up of 16 amino acids. Per the germline V gene, CDR1 is SGHAT and CDR2 is FQNNGV. Unmatched junction bases numbered 10, after V lost 5 bases and J lost 4 bases. CDR3 protein: CASSRSGAGGYNEQFF. CDR3 nucleotide sequence: TGTGCCAGCAGCCGTAGCGGGGCGGGCGGTTACAATGAGCAGTTCTTC.

This rearrangement joins TRBV30 to TRBJ1-1, with D perhaps matching TRBD1 (5 bases). The CDR3 is 13 residues long. Trimming left V 3 bases short and J 1 base short, with 9 bases between. Per the germline V gene, CDR1 is GTSNPN and CDR2 is SVGIG (reference sequence). CDR3 coding DNA: TGTGCCTGGAGCCCCGGGGGGAACACTGAAGCTTTCTTT. It translates to CAWSPGGNTEAFF.

The CDR3 here is CASSLTGTEQFF. Written as DNA, the CDR3 is TGTGCCAGCAGTTTGACAGGGACTGAGCAGTTCTTC. This chain joins TRBV27 and TRBJ2-1; 7 bases fit TRBD1. J gave up 9 bases and V 3 bases, and 2 bases lay outside the gene matches. CDR3 length equals 12 residues. The germline gives CDR1 MNHEY, CDR2 SMNVEV (reference sequence).

This rearrangement joins TRBV2 to TRBJ2-1; 10 bases fit TRBD2. Germline V gives CDR1 SNHLY, CDR2 FYNNEI. V lost 5 bases to trimming and J lost 10 bases; unmatched junction nucleotides: 5. The CDR3 has 13 amino acids. DNA of the CDR3: TGTGCCAGCAGTTCCAGCGGGAGGGGGGAGCAGTTCTTC. It specifies CASSSSGRGEQFF. The full variable domain, with the rest looked up from reference TRBV2 and TRBJ2-1, is EPEVTQTPSHQVTQMGQEVILRCVPISNHLYFYWYRQILGQKVEFLVSFYNNEISEKSEIFDDQFSVERPDGSNFTLKIRSTKLEDSAMYFCASSSSGRGEQFFGPGTRLTVL.

The chain carries TRBV9 and TRBJ2-1, with 7 nucleotides matching TRBD1. V gave up 3 bases and J gave up 8 bases; unmatched junction bases: 11. CDR1 is SGDLS, CDR2 YYNGEE, per germline. This CDR3 comprises 15 residues. CDR3 nucleotides: TGTGCCAGCAGCGCCGTATTGACAGGGTGGGATGAGCAGTTCTTC. This sequence encodes CASSAVLTGWDEQFF.

This sequence joins TRBV6-4 and TRBJ2-1; D might be TRBD2 (6 bases). Between the trimmed V and J ends, which lost 5 bases and 1 base, there was a span of 12 bases. Per the germline V gene, CDR1 is MRHNA and CDR2 is SNTAGT. This CDR3 has 15 amino acids. The CDR3 reads CASSIGGPSYNEQFF. DNA for the CDR3: TGTGCCAGCAGTATTGGAGGGCCATCCTACAATGAGCAGTTCTTC.

J is TRBJ1-2 and V is TRBV5-1, with 7 bases matching TRBD1. The ends lost 4 bases at V and 7 bases at J; junction bases unmatched: 13. The germline V gene has CDR1 SGHRS and CDR2 YFSETQ. The CDR3 has 15 amino acids. CDR3 amino acids: CASSVGDSPWGGYTF. For the CDR3, the DNA is TGCGCCAGCAGCGTCGGGGACAGCCCTTGGGGTGGCTACACCTTC. Full variable domain (remainder filled in from reference TRBV5-1 and TRBJ1-2): KAGVTQTPRYLIKTRGQQVTLSCSPISGHRSVSWYQQTPGQGLQFLFEYFSETQRNKGNFPGRFSGRQFSNSRSEMNVSTLELGDSALYLCASSVGDSPWGGYTFGSGTRLTVV.